The 28 T cell receptor beta chains below all came from one sample that was sequenced in a study of memory CD4+ T cells and cytomegalovirus serostatus. Sequencing used immunoSEQ multiplex PCR; TCRdb keeps in-frame clones, though not all of them. The sample holds about 75,000 clones, about 73% seen once. Single viable CD3+CD4+CD8-CD45RO+ cells were sorted as the memory CD4+ T cells. What was sequenced was memory CD4+ T cells from blood. These receptors were taken from an adult in good health and CMV-seropositive.

The CDR3, as DNA: TGTGCCAGCAGGCTAGGGGGCTCTGAAGAGGCCAACGTCCTGACTTTC. Protein: CASRLGGSEEANVLTF. The chain joins TRBV27 to TRBJ2-6; TRBD1 aligns across 7 bases. This CDR3 is 16 amino acids long. V lost 6 bases, J lost 6 bases, and 11 bases stayed unmatched. Germline V gives CDR1 MNHEY, CDR2 SMNVEV (reference sequence).

This rearrangement joins TRBV5-4 to TRBJ2-1; D uncertain. Germline CDR1 reads SGHNT; CDR2 reads YYREEE (reference sequence). Trimming stripped 1 base from V and 7 bases from J, with 6 bases between. The CDR3 is made up of 12 amino acids. CDR3 bases: TGTGCCAGCAGCTTGAGCAAAAATGAGCAGTTCTTC. It yields the protein CASSLSKNEQFF.

By sample share, this clone is medium-sized. The chain recombines TRBV11-2 with TRBJ2-3; TRBD2 matches at 7 bases. The CDR3 is made up of 15 amino acids. The germline CDR1 and CDR2 sequences are SGHAT and FQNNGV. Losses at the gene ends were 5 bases for V and 3 bases for J; bases not matched to a gene: 8. CDR3 in DNA: TGTGCCAGCAGCCCGGTGGGGGGGAGTACAGATACGCAGTATTTT. This codes for CASSPVGGSTDTQYF. Filled out from reference TRBV11-2 and TRBJ2-3, the complete variable domain reads EAGVAQSPRYKIIEKRQSVAFWCNPISGHATLYWYQQILGQGPKLLIQFQNNGVVDDSQLPKDRFSAERLKGVDSTLKIQPAKLEDSAVYLCASSPVGGSTDTQYFGPGTRLTVL.

As for this clone: The junction shows a germline mismatch at one end, possibly a read error. This chain connects TRBV11-3 to TRBJ2-5; D gene ambiguous. In germline, CDR1 is SGHNT, CDR2 YENEEA. There are 12 residues in the CDR3. CDR3 amino acids: CASSLGQGTQYF. The DNA for the CDR3 is TGTGCCAGCAGCTTAGGTCAAGGGACCCAGTACTTC.

The chain uses TRBV27 and TRBJ1-4, with 8 bases aligning to TRBD1. CDR1 is MNHEY and CDR2 is SMNVEV in the germline V gene (reference sequence). CDR3 length equals 14 residues. Germline trimming cut 9 bases from V and 7 bases from J; bases unmatched to any gene: 10. The CDR3 loop is CARTGVVVFEKLFF. The CDR3 region has the DNA TGTGCCAGGACAGGGGTAGTAGTATTTGAAAAACTGTTTTTT.

This sequence joins TRBV19 and TRBJ1-2; TRBD1 agrees at 9 bases. V shed 5 bases, J shed 7 bases, and the junction held 11 bases outside the gene matches. The germline CDR1 and CDR2 sequences are LNHDA and SQIVND (reference sequence). CDR3 size: 15 residues. The CDR3 DNA is TGTGCCAGTAGTCGCACCAGCCCGGGACAGGGTGGCTACACCTTC. This translates into CASSRTSPGQGGYTF.

The chain combines TRBV28 with TRBJ1-2; no clear D. The germline V gene has CDR1 MDHEN and CDR2 SYDVKM. The CDR3 sequence is 12 residues long. V lost 8 bases, J lost 2 bases, and 9 bases lay in between. For the CDR3, the DNA is TGTGCCAGCGTCGGGCTCAACTATGGCTACACCTTC. It codes for CASVGLNYGYTF.

The J gene is TRBJ2-1, the V gene TRBV10-1; 7 bases match TRBD1. From germline, CDR1 is WNHNN and CDR2 SYGVQD (reference sequence). The CDR3 loop spans 14 amino acids. V shed 5 bases and J 4 bases; nucleotides not matched to a gene: 5. The CDR3 nucleotides are TGCGCCAGCAGTTCCAGACAGGGATACAATGAGCAGTTCTTC. It yields the protein CASSSRQGYNEQFF.

The rearrangement uses TRBV7-2 and TRBJ2-7; TRBD2 might be the D (6 bases). V lost 5 bases, J lost 6 bases, and 11 bases lay in between. The CDR3 spans 12 residues. From germline, CDR1 is SGHTA and CDR2 FQGNSA. CDR3 sequence (DNA): TGTGCCAGCAGCCCCCACGGGGGCGAGCAGTACGTC. Residues: CASSPHGGEQYV.

The sample holds a few counts of this clone. The V and J genes are TRBV5-1 and TRBJ1-2, with 11 nucleotides matching TRBD1. There are 17 residues in the CDR3. Per the germline V gene, CDR1 is SGHRS and CDR2 is YFSETQ. Germline trimming cut 4 bases from V and 4 bases from J; bases unmatched to any gene: 12. The CDR3 sequence is CASSVTAGQGDLYGYTF. The CDR3 nucleotides read TGCGCCAGCAGCGTCACCGCGGGACAGGGGGACCTCTATGGCTACACCTTC.

The chain carries TRBV15 and TRBJ2-3; D gene uncertain. CDR1 is LNHNV, CDR2 YYDKDF, per germline (reference sequence). The CDR3 loop spans 14 amino acids. With 5 bases removed from V and 4 bases from J, the gap between germline ends came to 13 bases. This CDR3 reads CATSFGEVADTQYF. The CDR3 DNA is TGTGCCACCAGCTTTGGGGAAGTCGCAGATACGCAGTATTTT.

The chain combines TRBV11-2 with TRBJ2-5; 7 nucleotides agree with TRBD1. Germline CDR1 SGHAT, CDR2 FQNNGV. V was clipped by 3 bases and J by 1 base; unmatched bases: 2. The CDR3 length is 14 residues. Written as DNA, the CDR3 is TGTGCCAGCAGCTTCGACAGGGCCCAAGAGACCCAGTACTTC. It is translated as CASSFDRAQETQYF.

V and J are TRBV7-2 and TRBJ1-1; D possibly corresponds to TRBD1 (5 bases). V was shortened by 1 base and J by 2 bases, with 8 bases between the two germline ends. This CDR3 has 14 amino acids. CDR1 is SGHTA and CDR2 is FQGNSA in the germline V gene. The CDR3 is CASSLGRVNTEAFF. The CDR3 bases are TGTGCCAGCAGCTTAGGCAGGGTTAACACTGAAGCTTTCTTT.

In its sample, this clone was seen a few times. The chain carries TRBV18 and TRBJ2-7; TRBD1 matches 7 bases. The CDR3 consists of 13 residues. CDR1 and CDR2 (germline): KGHSH, LQKENI. The trim removed 6 bases at V and 2 bases at J, leaving 4 bases unmatched. CDR3 residues: CASSPGQTYEQYV. CDR3 bases: TGTGCCAGCTCCCCGGGACAGACCTACGAGCAGTACGTC.

This clone was seen a single time. The chain joins TRBV9 to TRBJ2-3, with a weak D call TRBD2 (6 bases). Trimming left V 0 bases short and J 6 bases short, with 8 bases between. The CDR3 is 13 amino acids. Germline lookup yields CDR1 SGDLS and CDR2 YYNGEE. The CDR3 loop is CASSVGEDDTQYF. Written as DNA, the CDR3 is TGTGCCAGCAGCGTAGGGGAGGACGATACGCAGTATTTT.

This sequence joins TRBV6-5 and TRBJ2-7; no clear D. The germline gives CDR1 MNHEY, CDR2 SVGAGI. This CDR3 has 13 residues. V was pared by 5 bases and J by 5 bases, with 13 bases between. For the CDR3, the DNA is TGTGCCAGCAGTACCCGTGGGTCTCACGAGCAGTACTTC. Translating it yields CASSTRGSHEQYF.

The chain employs TRBV30 and TRBJ2-7, with TRBD1 identical over 7 bases. V was clipped by 3 bases and J by 0 bases; unmatched bases: 8. Germline V gene sequence: CDR1 GTSNPN, CDR2 SVGIG (reference sequence). This CDR3 is 15 amino acids long. DNA for the CDR3: TGTGCCTGGAGCGAGGGGACAGATAGCTCCTACGAGCAGTACGTC. It encodes CAWSEGTDSSYEQYV.

The chain recombines TRBV19 with TRBJ1-5; unclear D gene. This CDR3 has 13 residues. Trimming removed 0 bases at V and 9 bases at J, with 9 bases between. From germline, CDR1 is LNHDA and CDR2 SQIVND (reference sequence). CDR3 in amino acids: CASSIDTTRPQHF. CDR3 DNA sequence: TGTGCCAGTAGTATAGATACGACCAGGCCCCAGCATTTT.

The V gene is TRBV28, the J gene TRBJ1-2; the D gene is possibly TRBD1 (5 bases). CDR3 size: 13 residues. Germline V gives CDR1 MDHEN, CDR2 SYDVKM. Trimming removed 6 bases from V and 8 bases from J, with 16 bases in between. The CDR3 is CASRPGTDQGYTF. Here the CDR3 DNA reads TGTGCCAGCAGGCCGGGGACGGATCAGGGCTACACCTTC.

The genes are TRBV7-2 and TRBJ1-2, with unresolved D. The germline CDR1 and CDR2 sequences are SGHTA and FQGNSA. The length of the CDR3 is 14 residues. Deletions cut 4 bases from V and 1 base from J, with 10 bases between. CDR3 coding DNA: TGTGCCAGCAGCTCCCAGACCGGTAACTATGGCTACACCTTC. This gives the protein CASSSQTGNYGYTF.

This clone was recorded only once. The genes are TRBV12-5 and TRBJ2-3; D not resolved. This CDR3 has 12 amino acids. Germline CDR1 is LGHNT and CDR2 is FRNRAP. Trimming removed 1 base at V and 4 bases at J, with 3 bases between. CDR3 DNA sequence: TGTGCTAGTGGTTTGGAACCAGATACGCAGTATTTT. It codes for CASGLEPDTQYF.

This clone rates as medium-sized. The chain employs TRBV7-9 and TRBJ1-4; possible D gene TRBD1, 6 bases. Looked up from germline, CDR1 is SEHNR and CDR2 is FQNEAQ (reference sequence). Deletions cut 4 bases from V and 5 bases from J, with 14 bases between. The CDR3 is 15 residues long. CDR3 nucleotides: TGTGCCAGCAGCTCCTACAGGGAATACAATGAAAAACTGTTTTTT. As protein: CASSSYREYNEKLFF. Drawing the rest from reference TRBV7-9 and TRBJ1-4, the complete variable domain is DTGVSQNPRHKITKRGQNVTFRCDPISEHNRLYWYRQTLGQGPEFLTYFQNEAQLEKSRLLSDRFSAERPKGSFSTLEIQRTEQGDSAMYLCASSSYREYNEKLFFGSGTQLSVL.

This clone was seen a handful of times. This chain connects TRBV10-3 to TRBJ2-7; 11 positions match TRBD1. Germline V gene sequence: CDR1 ENHRY, CDR2 SYGVKD. V dropped 4 bases and J dropped 6; count of bases not matched to a gene: 8. The CDR3 is 15 residues long. CDR3 DNA sequence: TGTGCCATCAGTGGCCCCGGACAGGGGGCGTCCGAGCAGTACTTC. This codes for CAISGPGQGASEQYF.

The chain joins TRBV5-1 to TRBJ2-1, with 9 nucleotides matching TRBD1. CDR1 and CDR2 (germline): SGHRS, YFSETQ. This CDR3 has 14 amino acids. J lost 7 bases, V lost 2 bases, and 4 bases had no gene match. Here the CDR3 DNA reads TGCGCCAGCAGCTTCCGGGACAGGGCAAATGAGCAGTTCTTC. It is translated as CASSFRDRANEQFF.

This rearrangement joins TRBV7-9 to TRBJ1-6, with D unclear. The CDR3 covers 14 residues. Germline V gene sequence: CDR1 SEHNR, CDR2 FQNEAQ (reference sequence). V was cut by 1 base and J by 10 bases, with 11 bases left in between. The CDR3 protein is CASSLVISGSPLHF. The CDR3 DNA is TGTGCCAGCAGCTTAGTCATATCCGGCTCACCCCTCCACTTT.

The chain recombines TRBV27 with TRBJ2-5; TRBD1 aligns across 9 bases. In germline, CDR1 is MNHEY, CDR2 SMNVEV (reference sequence). This CDR3 spans 15 amino acids. Unmatched junction bases numbered 9, after V lost 6 bases and J lost 4 bases. The CDR3 loop reads CASSPSTGGVETQYF. For the CDR3, the DNA is TGTGCCAGCAGCCCCTCGACAGGGGGGGTAGAGACCCAGTACTTC.

This clone was found a few times. The chain recombines TRBV6-6 with TRBJ2-7; D call uncertain. CDR3 length equals 15 residues. V dropped 5 bases and J dropped 0 bases, with 14 bases sitting between them. Germline V gives CDR1 MNHNY, CDR2 SVGAGI (reference sequence). CDR3 protein: CASSDGGSSSYEQYV. DNA for the CDR3: TGTGCCAGCAGTGACGGCGGAAGCAGCTCCTACGAGCAGTACGTC.

This clone has just one count. The V and J genes are TRBV27 and TRBJ1-2; D is perhaps TRBD1 (6 bases). This CDR3 region has 15 residues. Germline V gives CDR1 MNHEY, CDR2 SMNVEV (reference sequence). The V end lost 2 bases, the J end lost 4 bases, and 14 bases lay between the germline ends. The CDR3, as DNA: TGTGCCAGCAGTTTACTGGGGGGCGCCGTCTATGGCTACACCTTC. It translates to CASSLLGGAVYGYTF.